This entry lists 23 T cell receptor beta chains sequenced from one sample in a study of shared clonotypes between healthy human individuals. Measured with immunoSEQ multiplex PCR; TCRdb has only the in-frame clones, and not every one. The sample shows around 440,000 clones, 77% of them seen only once. Material: PBMCs. The receptor source for this set is a woman aged 40 to 55 in good health. Some clones in this sample may be carry-over from other donors' samples.

V and J are TRBV27 and TRBJ2-7, with D possibly matching TRBD2 (5 bases). V was cut by 9 bases and J by 4 bases, with 19 bases left in between. In germline, CDR1 is MNHEY, CDR2 SMNVEV (reference sequence). CDR3 length: 14 amino acids. CDR3 in amino acids: CASTQTASGYEQYF. The CDR3 nucleotides read TGTGCCAGTACCCAAACGGCCAGCGGATACGAGCAGTACTTC.

Regarding this clone: One junction end disagrees with the germline gene, perhaps due to a read error. Other DNA sequences in this sample translate to the same CDR3. The chain couples TRBV11-2 to TRBJ1-6, with TRBD1 matching over 10 bases. Germline V CDR1 and CDR2: SGHAT, FQNNGV. CDR3 length equals 16 residues. In DNA form, the CDR3 reads TGTGCCAGTAGCTGGTCGGACAGGGGGTATAATTCACCCCTCCACTTT. It specifies CASSWSDRGYNSPLHF.

CDR3 in amino acids: CASSLRGPRGSEKLFF. CDR3 nucleotides: TGTGCCAGCAGTTTAAGGGGGCCCCGGGGCAGTGAAAAACTGTTTTTT. The chain employs TRBV27 and TRBJ1-4; 7 nucleotides match TRBD1. This CDR3 is 16 amino acids long. V shed 2 bases and J 7 bases; nucleotides not matched to a gene: 10. Germline CDR1 reads MNHEY; CDR2 reads SMNVEV (reference sequence).

J is TRBJ2-3 and V is TRBV18, with D possibly being TRBD2 (5 bases). Germline CDR1 and CDR2: KGHSH and LQKENI. The CDR3 has 14 residues. V was shortened by 5 bases and J by 1 base, with 10 bases between the two germline ends. CDR3 nucleotides: TGTGCCAGCTCAGAGGGATATCGCACAGATACGCAGTATTTT. Its translation is CASSEGYRTDTQYF.

In its sample, this clone was seen a few times. Other DNA sequences in this specimen translate into the identical CDR3. This sequence joins TRBV28 and TRBJ2-7, with 8 bases aligning to TRBD1. Losses at the gene ends were 6 bases for V and 3 bases for J; bases not matched to a gene: 7. There are 14 residues in the CDR3. Germline V gene data show CDR1 as MDHEN and CDR2 as SYDVKM. The CDR3, as DNA: TGTGCCAGCAGGGGTCCGGACAGGGACTACGAGCAGTACTTC. This gives the protein CASRGPDRDYEQYF.

The V call is TRBV19, the J call TRBJ1-4; the match to TRBD1 covers 11 bases. Germline CDR1 and CDR2: LNHDA and SQIVND (reference sequence). V was pared by 5 bases and J by 6 bases, with 8 bases of the junction left unmatched. This CDR3 contains 16 residues. The DNA for the CDR3 is TGTGCCAGTAGTCCCCTTCCGGGACAGGGGGATGAAAAACTGTTTTTT. It encodes CASSPLPGQGDEKLFF.

V is TRBV7-9 and J is TRBJ1-1, with D perhaps TRBD1 (5 bases). This CDR3 is built from 16 residues. V was shortened by 1 base and J by 0 bases, with 12 bases between the two germline ends. Germline values: CDR1 SEHNR, CDR2 FQNEAQ (reference sequence). The CDR3 bases are TGTGCCAGCAGCTTAGACGGGGCCTACCTGAACACTGAAGCTTTCTTT. Amino acids: CASSLDGAYLNTEAFF.

The chain employs TRBV7-2 and TRBJ2-5, with TRBD1 matching over 8 bases. Germline CDR1 reads SGHTA; CDR2 reads FQGNSA. The trim removed 4 bases at V and 1 base at J, leaving 8 bases unmatched. The CDR3 sequence is 16 residues long. CDR3 nucleotide sequence: TGTGCCAGCAGCTCCAGACAGGGGAGATCCCAAGAGACCCAGTACTTC. This translates into CASSSRQGRSQETQYF.

The CDR3 region is CASSATGTYGYTF. Written as DNA, the CDR3 is TGTGCCAGCAGTGCGACAGGGACCTATGGCTACACCTTC. The chain employs TRBV6-1 and TRBJ1-2; 7 bases are a match to TRBD1. Germline CDR1 is MNHNS and CDR2 is SASEGT. Germline trimming cut 4 bases from V and 4 bases from J; bases unmatched to any gene: 3. The CDR3 is 13 residues long.

The DNA of the CDR3 is TGTGCCAGCAGTTATTCAGGGGGCAGTCAGTTCTTC. Translation: CASSYSGGSQFF. The genes are TRBV6-5 and TRBJ2-1, with TRBD1 identical over 8 bases. The CDR3 is 12 amino acids. Germline V gene lookup returns CDR1 MNHEY and CDR2 SVGAGI. J lost 13 bases, V lost 3 bases, and 5 bases had no gene match.

The gene calls are TRBV7-2 and TRBJ2-7; maybe TRBD1 (5 bases). V lost 1 base, J lost 6 bases, and 7 bases lay in between. This CDR3 has 12 amino acids. Per the germline V gene, CDR1 is SGHTA and CDR2 is FQGNSA. The CDR3 here is CASSLDGAEQYF. The CDR3, as DNA: TGTGCCAGCAGCTTAGATGGGGCCGAGCAGTACTTC.

On this clone itself: A far larger clone is off by one base, so a read error is likely. The gene calls are TRBV5-1 and TRBJ1-4; no reliable D call. CDR3 length: 14 amino acids. In germline, CDR1 is SGHRS, CDR2 YFSETQ. CDR3 sequence (DNA): TGCGCCAGCAGCTTGGGTTCAACTAATGGAAAACTGTTTTTT. Amino acid sequence: CASSLGSTNGKLFF.

The genes are TRBV21-1 and TRBJ2-7. TRBV21-1 is shown as a pseudogene. The CDR3 totals 11 residues. CDR3 nucleotide sequence: TGTGCCAGCAGCCAAAGCTACGAGCAGTACTTC. Its translation is CASSQSYEQYF.

The chain recombines TRBV2 with TRBJ2-2; TRBD1 aligns across 7 bases. The CDR3 totals 15 residues. The ends lost 7 bases at V and 4 bases at J; junction bases unmatched: 9. Germline values: CDR1 SNHLY, CDR2 FYNNEI. In DNA form, the CDR3 reads TGTGCCAGCACCGGACGACAGGGAATCACCGGGGAGCTGTTTTTT. Translating it yields CASTGRQGITGELFF. The full variable domain, its missing parts supplied by reference TRBV2 and TRBJ2-2, is EPEVTQTPSHQVTQMGQEVILRCVPISNHLYFYWYRQILGQKVEFLVSFYNNEISEKSEIFDDQFSVERPDGSNFTLKIRSTKLEDSAMYFCASTGRQGITGELFFGEGSRLTVL.

This clone was observed a single time. V is TRBV28 and J is TRBJ1-5; perhaps TRBD1 as D (6 bases). Germline V gene sequence: CDR1 MDHEN, CDR2 SYDVKM. The CDR3 is 18 residues long. Trimming cost V 6 bases and J 1 base, with 22 bases left between them. The CDR3 sequence is CASRALWGAPGSNQPQHF. DNA of the CDR3: TGTGCCAGCAGAGCCCTGTGGGGGGCCCCTGGCAGCAATCAGCCCCAGCATTTT.

On this clone itself: It is likely a read error: a sequence one base away is far more abundant. The V call is TRBV18, the J call TRBJ2-6; no clear D gene. The CDR3 extends over 14 amino acids. CDR1 and CDR2 (germline): KGHSH, LQKENI. As DNA, the CDR3 is TGTACCAGCTCACCACCATCTGGGGCCAACGTCCTGACTTTC. It translates to CTSSPPSGANVLTF.

This chain joins TRBV2 and TRBJ1-4, with 9 bases fitting TRBD1. V trimming: 10 bases; J trimming: 8 bases; junction bases outside the gene matches: 8. The length of the CDR3 is 13 residues. The germline V gene encodes CDR1 SNHLY and CDR2 FYNNEI. Here the CDR3 reads CATQQGAHEKLFF. DNA of the CDR3: TGTGCCACCCAACAGGGGGCTCACGAAAAACTGTTTTTT.

The V call is TRBV4-3, the J call TRBJ2-7; no clear D gene. The CDR3 has 12 residues. With 0 bases removed from V and 9 bases from J, the gap between germline ends came to 9 bases. CDR1 is LGHNA, CDR2 YSLEER, per germline. The chain's CDR3 is CASSQDRMGQYF. CDR3 nucleotides: TGCGCCAGCAGCCAAGATAGGATGGGGCAGTACTTC.

This chain connects TRBV11-2 to TRBJ2-7; tentatively, D is TRBD1 or TRBD2 (5 bases each). Trimming shortened V by 0 bases and J by 7 bases, and 16 bases separated the two germline ends. The CDR3 is 15 residues long. CDR1 SGHAT and CDR2 FQNNGV come from the germline V gene. The DNA for the CDR3 is TGTGCCAGCAGCTTAGATGGACACCGGGGTACAGAGCAGTACTTC. This translates into CASSLDGHRGTEQYF. Based on the CDR3 plus reference TRBV11-2 and TRBJ2-7, the full variable domain is EAGVAQSPRYKIIEKRQSVAFWCNPISGHATLYWYQQILGQGPKLLIQFQNNGVVDDSQLPKDRFSAERLKGVDSTLKIQPAKLEDSAVYLCASSLDGHRGTEQYFGPGTRLTVT.

The rearrangement links TRBV6-4 to TRBJ2-1; TRBD2 matches 9 bases. The CDR3 runs to 15 residues. J lost 8 bases, V lost 3 bases, and 8 bases had no gene match. Germline loops: CDR1 MRHNA, CDR2 SNTAGT. DNA of the CDR3: TGTGCCAGCAGTGAGGAGGGCGGGAGGGCGGATGAGCAGTTCTTC. Its translation is CASSEEGGRADEQFF.

The J gene is TRBJ2-6, the V gene TRBV6-6; D unresolved. CDR1 and CDR2 (germline): MNHNY, SVGAGI (reference sequence). V was trimmed by 4 bases and J by 4 bases, leaving 5 bases between them. This CDR3 contains 13 residues. CDR3 loop: CASSLGGANVLTF. The DNA for the CDR3 is TGTGCCAGCAGTTTAGGCGGGGCCAACGTCCTGACTTTC.

Comments on this clone: One junction end disagrees with the germline gene, perhaps due to a read error. This sequence joins TRBV7-7 and TRBJ2-3; D could derive from TRBD1 or TRBD2 (5 bases each). The germline V gene encodes CDR1 SSHAT and CDR2 FNYEAQ (reference sequence). This CDR3 spans 14 amino acids. Here the CDR3 DNA reads TGTGCTAGCAGCCTGGGGACCGGAGCAGATACGCAGTATTTT. Translating it yields CASSLGTGADTQYF.

This clone was seen many times. This chain joins TRBV2 and TRBJ2-2, with a possible D match to TRBD2 (5 bases). V lost 5 bases and J 0 bases, leaving 7 bases between the germline ends. In germline, CDR1 is SNHLY, CDR2 FYNNEI. The CDR3 loop spans 14 amino acids. This chain's CDR3 is CASSRLTNTGELFF. The CDR3 DNA reads TGTGCCAGCAGTAGACTAACGAACACCGGGGAGCTGTTTTTT.